This TCR beta chain was sequenced for a study of T cells in Graves' hyperthyroidism and ophthalmopathy. Overall study context: Peripheral blood samples were taken at initial diagnosis, prior to any treatment.

Trimming left V 7 bases short and J 2 bases short, with 23 bases between. The CDR3 extends over 17 amino acids. Germline CDR1 LNHDA, CDR2 SQIVND (reference sequence). Amplification targeted TCR beta CDR3 regions from RNA transcripts. Using the HTBI primer set, a first-round RT-PCR was run on the TCR CDR3. TCRdb reanalysed the multiplex PCR reads using MiXCR and keeps one entry per CDR3 protein. The table has more than 500,000 distinct CDR3 sequences, 14% seen once. The TCR comes from a woman in her thirties or forties with Graves' hyperthyroidism. V usage is TRBV19 and J usage is TRBJ1-2; D unclear. Source material: blood. CDR3 protein: CASTPSRRTATNYGYTF. In DNA form, the CDR3 reads TGTGCCAGTACCCCTTCCAGAAGGACTGCGACGAACTATGGCTACACCTTC. The variable domain in full, completed from reference TRBV19 and TRBJ1-2, reads DGGITQSPKYLFRKEGQNVTLSCEQNLNHDAMYWYRQDPGQGLRLIYYSQIVNDFQKGDIAEGYSVSREKKESFPLTVTSAQKNPTAFYLCASTPSRRTATNYGYTFGSGTRLTVV.